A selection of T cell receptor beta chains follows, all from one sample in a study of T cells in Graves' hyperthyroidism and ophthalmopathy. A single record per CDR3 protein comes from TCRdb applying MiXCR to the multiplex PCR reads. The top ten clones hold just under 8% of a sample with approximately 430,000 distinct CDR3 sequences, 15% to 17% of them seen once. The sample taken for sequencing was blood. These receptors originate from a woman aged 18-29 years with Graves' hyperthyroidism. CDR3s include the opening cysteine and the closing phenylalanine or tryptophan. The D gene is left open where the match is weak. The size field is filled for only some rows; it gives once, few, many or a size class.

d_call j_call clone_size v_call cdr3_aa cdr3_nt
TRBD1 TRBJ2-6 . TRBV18 CASSGDRGRGGANVLTF TGTGCCAGCTCAGGCGACAGGGGGCGAGGAGGGGCCAACGTCCTGACTTTC
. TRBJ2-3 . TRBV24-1 CATSDVGLTDTQYF TGTGCCACCAGTGATGTGGGCCTCACAGATACGCAGTATTTT
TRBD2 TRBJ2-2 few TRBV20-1 CSARTSGATNTGELFF TGCAGTGCTAGGACTAGCGGGGCAACGAACACCGGGGAGCTGTTTTTT
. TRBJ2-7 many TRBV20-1 CSARDQQGYEQYF TGCAGTGCTAGAGATCAGCAGGGATACGAGCAGTACTTC
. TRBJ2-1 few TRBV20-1 CSALGGGPTYNEQFF TGCAGTGCCCTTGGTGGGGGCCCCACCTACAATGAGCAGTTCTTC
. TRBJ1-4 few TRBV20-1 CSASAGSPNEKLFF TGCAGTGCTAGCGCCGGGAGCCCTAATGAAAAACTGTTTTTT
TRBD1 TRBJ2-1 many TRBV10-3 CAMTGSHNEQFF TGTGCCATGACAGGGTCCCACAATGAGCAGTTCTTC
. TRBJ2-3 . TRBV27 CAGSSLRGPGNTQYF TGTGCCGGCAGTTCACTCCGGGGACCAGGTAATACGCAGTATTTT
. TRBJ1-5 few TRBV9 CASSVDPGSNQPQHF TGTGCCAGCAGCGTAGACCCAGGTAGCAATCAGCCCCAGCATTTT
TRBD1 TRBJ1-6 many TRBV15 CATSRDRTGNNSPLHF TGTGCCACCAGCAGAGACAGGACAGGAAATAATTCACCCCTCCACTTT
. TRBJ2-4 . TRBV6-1 CASREGLAKNIQYF TGTGCCAGCAGGGAGGGGCTAGCCAAAAACATTCAGTACTTC
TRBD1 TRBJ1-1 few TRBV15 CATSRVGQGNTEAFF TGTGCCACCAGCAGAGTGGGACAGGGGAACACTGAAGCTTTCTTT
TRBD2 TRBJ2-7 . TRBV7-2 CASSPDATSGSRQYF TGTGCCAGCAGCCCTGATGCGACTAGCGGGAGTCGGCAGTACTTC
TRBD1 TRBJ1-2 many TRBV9 CASAGTDGYTF TGTGCCAGCGCGGGGACAGATGGCTACACCTTC
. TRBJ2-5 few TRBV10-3 CAISEAFQETQYF TGTGCCATCAGTGAGGCGTTCCAAGAGACCCAGTACTTC
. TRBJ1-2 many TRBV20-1 CSARESGAYGYTF TGCAGTGCTAGAGAGTCGGGAGCCTATGGCTACACCTTC
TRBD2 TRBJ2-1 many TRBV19 CASHSGRAGNEQFF TGTGCCAGCCATAGCGGGAGGGCAGGCAATGAGCAGTTCTTC
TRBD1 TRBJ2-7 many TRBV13 CASSPGQGVKGEQYF TGTGCCAGCAGCCCTGGACAGGGTGTGAAAGGGGAGCAGTACTTC
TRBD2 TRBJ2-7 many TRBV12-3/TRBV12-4 CASSQGLAGGTAYEQYF TGTGCCAGCTCTCAAGGACTAGCGGGCGGTACAGCCTACGAGCAGTACTTC
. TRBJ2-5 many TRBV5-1 CASSLRGETQYF TGCGCCAGCAGCTTGCGAGGGGAGACCCAGTACTTC
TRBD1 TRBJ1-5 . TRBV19 CASSMKTGTYQPQHF TGTGCCAGTAGTATGAAGACAGGGACCTACCAGCCCCAGCATTTT
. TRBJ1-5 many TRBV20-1 CSTGRYNQPQHF TGCAGCACAGGCAGGTACAATCAGCCCCAGCATTTT
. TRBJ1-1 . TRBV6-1 CASSERDTEAFF TGTGCCAGCAGTGAAAGAGACACTGAAGCTTTCTTT
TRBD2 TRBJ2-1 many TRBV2 CASSEVAGEVYNEQFF TGTGCCAGCAGTGAAGTAGCGGGAGAGGTCTACAATGAGCAGTTCTTC
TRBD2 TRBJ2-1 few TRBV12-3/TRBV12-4 CASNPIAGVNNEQFF TGTGCCAGCAACCCTATAGCGGGGGTAAACAATGAGCAGTTCTTC
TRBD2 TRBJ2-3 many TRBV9 CASRPGLAGSDTQYF TGTGCCAGCAGGCCCGGACTAGCGGGATCAGATACGCAGTATTTT
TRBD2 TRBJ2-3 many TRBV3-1 CASSPRWGGTITDTQYF TGTGCCAGCAGCCCTCGCTGGGGAGGGACGATTACAGATACGCAGTATTTT
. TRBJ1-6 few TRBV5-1 CASSLKLMTGNFDNSPLHF TGCGCCAGCAGCTTGAAGTTGATGACGGGGAATTTTGATAATTCACCCCTCCACTTT
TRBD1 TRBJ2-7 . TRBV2 CASNPFGQGASYEQYF TGTGCCAGCAATCCTTTCGGACAGGGGGCATCCTACGAGCAGTACTTC
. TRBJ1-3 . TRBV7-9 CASSLLGDHSGNTIYF TGTGCCAGCAGCTTACTCGGGGATCACTCTGGAAACACCATATATTTT
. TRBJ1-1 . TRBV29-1 CSVSQILRRTEAFF TGCAGCGTTAGTCAGATCTTAAGGCGTACTGAAGCTTTCTTT
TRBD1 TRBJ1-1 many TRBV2 CASRPGTGGGTEAFF TGTGCCAGCAGGCCCGGGACAGGTGGTGGCACTGAAGCTTTCTTT
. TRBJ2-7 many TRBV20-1 CSALRPGHYEQYF TGCAGTGCCCTACGGCCAGGCCACTACGAGCAGTACTTC
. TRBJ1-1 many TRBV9 CASSSGGVNTEAFF TGTGCCAGCAGCTCGGGGGGGGTGAACACTGAAGCTTTCTTT
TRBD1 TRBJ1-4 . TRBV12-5 CASGLFIRGPINEKLFF TGTGCTAGTGGTCTCTTCATAAGGGGGCCGATTAATGAAAAACTGTTTTTT
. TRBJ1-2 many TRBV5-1 CASSPGTDVGGYTF TGCGCCAGCAGCCCTGGGACGGACGTCGGCGGCTACACCTTC
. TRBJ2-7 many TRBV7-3 CASSPDHTSYEQYF TGTGCCAGCAGCCCGGACCATACAAGTTACGAGCAGTACTTC
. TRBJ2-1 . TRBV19 CASSRSRQYEQFF TGTGCCAGTAGTAGGTCTCGACAGTATGAGCAGTTCTTC
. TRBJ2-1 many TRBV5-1 CASSGQGLNNEQFF TGCGCCAGCTCGGGGCAGGGGTTAAACAATGAGCAGTTCTTC
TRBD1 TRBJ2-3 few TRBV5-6 CASSFSGGYGTQYF TGTGCCAGCAGCTTCTCAGGGGGCTACGGTACGCAGTATTTT
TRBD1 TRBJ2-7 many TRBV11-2 CASRLPRGLAHEQYF TGTGCCAGCCGGCTACCTAGGGGGCTAGCCCACGAGCAGTACTTC
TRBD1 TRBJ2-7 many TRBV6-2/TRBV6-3 CASSLRGLSYEQYF TGTGCCAGCAGTCTAAGGGGGCTATCCTACGAGCAGTACTTC
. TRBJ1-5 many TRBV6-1 CASSEGFGYQPQHF TGTGCCAGCAGTGAAGGGTTCGGCTACCAGCCCCAGCATTTT
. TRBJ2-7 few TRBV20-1 CSARDGAESSYEQYF TGCAGTGCTAGAGATGGGGCGGAAAGCTCCTACGAGCAGTACTTC
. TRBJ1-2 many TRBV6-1 CASSDGANYGYTF TGTGCCAGCAGTGATGGGGCTAACTATGGCTACACCTTC
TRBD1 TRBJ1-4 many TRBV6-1 CASTRSGTGGEKLFF TGTGCCAGCACCCGATCCGGGACAGGGGGCGAAAAACTGTTTTTT
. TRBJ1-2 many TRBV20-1 CSARTGPSSGYTF TGCAGTGCTAGAACAGGGCCTTCCAGTGGCTACACCTTC
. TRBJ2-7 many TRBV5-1 CASSLEVLYEQYF TGCGCCAGCAGCTTGGAGGTCTTATACGAGCAGTACTTC
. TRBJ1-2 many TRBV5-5 CASSQVNYGYTF TGTGCCAGCAGTCAGGTTAACTATGGCTACACCTTC
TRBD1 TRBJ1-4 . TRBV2 CASARGTGVEKLFF TGTGCCAGCGCAAGGGGGACAGGGGTTGAAAAACTGTTTTTT
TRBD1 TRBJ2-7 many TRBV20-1 CSAPTGISYEQYF TGCAGTGCTCCGACAGGGATCTCCTACGAGCAGTACTTC